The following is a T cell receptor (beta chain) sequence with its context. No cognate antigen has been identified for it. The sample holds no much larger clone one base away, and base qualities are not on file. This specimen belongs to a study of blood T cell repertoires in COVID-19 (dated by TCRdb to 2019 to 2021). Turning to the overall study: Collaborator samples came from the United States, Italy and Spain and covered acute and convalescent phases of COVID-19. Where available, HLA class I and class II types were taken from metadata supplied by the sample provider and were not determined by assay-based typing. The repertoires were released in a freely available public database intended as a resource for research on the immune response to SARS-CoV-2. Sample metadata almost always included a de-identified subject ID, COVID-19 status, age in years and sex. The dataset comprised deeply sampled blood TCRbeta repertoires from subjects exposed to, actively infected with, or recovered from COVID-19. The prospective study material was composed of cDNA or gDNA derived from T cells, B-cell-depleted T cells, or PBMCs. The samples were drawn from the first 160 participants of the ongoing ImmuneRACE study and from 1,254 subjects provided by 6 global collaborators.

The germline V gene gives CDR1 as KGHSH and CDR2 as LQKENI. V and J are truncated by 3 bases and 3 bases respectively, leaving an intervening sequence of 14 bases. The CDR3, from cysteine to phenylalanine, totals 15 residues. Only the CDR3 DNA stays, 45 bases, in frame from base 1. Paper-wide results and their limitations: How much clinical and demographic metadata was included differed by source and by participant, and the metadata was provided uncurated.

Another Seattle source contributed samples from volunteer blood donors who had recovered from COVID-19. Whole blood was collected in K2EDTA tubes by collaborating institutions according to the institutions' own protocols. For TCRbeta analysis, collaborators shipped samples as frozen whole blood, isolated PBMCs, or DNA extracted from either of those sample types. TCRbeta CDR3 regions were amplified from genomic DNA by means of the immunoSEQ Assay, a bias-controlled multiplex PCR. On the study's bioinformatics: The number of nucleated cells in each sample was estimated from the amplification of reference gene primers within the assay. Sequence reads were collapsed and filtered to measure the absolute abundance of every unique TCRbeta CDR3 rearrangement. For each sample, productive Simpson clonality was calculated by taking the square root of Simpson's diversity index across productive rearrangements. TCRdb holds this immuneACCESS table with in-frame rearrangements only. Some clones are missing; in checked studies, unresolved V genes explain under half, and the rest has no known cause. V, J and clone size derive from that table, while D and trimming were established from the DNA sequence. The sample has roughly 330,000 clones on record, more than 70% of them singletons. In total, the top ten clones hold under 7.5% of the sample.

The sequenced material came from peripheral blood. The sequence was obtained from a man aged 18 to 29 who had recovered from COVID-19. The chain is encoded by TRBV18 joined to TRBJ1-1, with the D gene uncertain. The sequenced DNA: TGTGCCAGCTCACCGGCCGGAGGTGGGGACACTGAAGCTTTCTTT. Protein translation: CASSPAGGGDTEAFF. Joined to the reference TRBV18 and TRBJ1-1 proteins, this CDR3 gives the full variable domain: NAGVMQNPRHLVRRRGQEARLRCSPMKGHSHVYWYRQLPEEGLKFMVYLQKENIIDESGMPKERFSAEFPKEGPSILRIQQVVRGDSAAYFCASSPAGGGDTEAFFGQGTRLTVV.